The 4 T cell receptor beta chains reported below all come from one sample, sequenced in a study of CD8 T cells in Susac syndrome. With random hexamers, reverse transcription was performed on about 0.45 to 1 ug of RNA. TCRdb processed the immunoSEQ multiplex PCR reads anew with MiXCR; each CDR3 protein has one entry. The sample contains 170,000 or so distinct CDR3 sequences, roughly 94% of which appear only once. The sequenced sample was CD4+ T cells from PBMCs. Receptors originate from a human donor with Susac syndrome.

The V gene is TRBV20-1, the J gene TRBJ1-6; maybe TRBD1 (5 bases). The germline V gene encodes CDR1 DFQATT and CDR2 SNEGSKA (reference sequence). The CDR3 length is 14 residues. Trimming stripped 7 bases from V and 8 bases from J, with 18 bases between. Here the CDR3 DNA reads TGCAGTGGGAGGGAAGGGCCCAGGGATTCACCCCTCCACTTT. It translates to CSGREGPRDSPLHF.

This clonotype was seen just once. The chain links TRBV4-3 to TRBJ2-7; 9 nucleotides line up with TRBD1. The CDR3 is 16 residues long. The V gene's germline CDR1 is LGHNA and CDR2 YSLEER. Losses at the gene ends were 2 bases for V and 3 bases for J; bases not matched to a gene: 8. The CDR3 protein is CASSQTPGQGRYEQYF. CDR3 in DNA: TGCGCCAGCAGCCAAACCCCGGGACAGGGCCGCTACGAGCAGTACTTC.

The V and J genes are TRBV20-1 and TRBJ1-5, with 7 bases lining up with TRBD1. The CDR3 totals 15 residues. The V gene's germline CDR1 is DFQATT and CDR2 SNEGSKA (reference sequence). The V segment lost 5 bases and the J segment 1 base; nucleotides outside the gene matches: 8. CDR3 bases: TGCAGTGCTGTCACAGGGGTGTACAGCAATCAGCCCCAGCATTTT. It specifies CSAVTGVYSNQPQHF.

The chain joins TRBV6-2 or TRBV6-3 to TRBJ1-2; no definite D call. V was pared by 6 bases and J by 4 bases, with 6 bases between. This CDR3 is 11 amino acids long. The germline CDR1 and CDR2 sequences are MNHEY and SVGEGT. This CDR3 reads CASRDSYGYTF. CDR3 nucleotides: TGTGCCAGCAGGGATTCCTATGGCTACACCTTC.